The source of this TCR beta chain is a study of cytomegalovirus exposure and HLA in healthy donors. The overall study: Later analysis reported that the 120 or so validation repertoires shared the platform of the approximately 690 first-cohort repertoires.

CDR1 and CDR2 from the germline V gene are MNHEY and SMNVEV (reference sequence). The CDR3 is 14 residues long. V lost 3 bases and J lost 1, with 10 bases in between. From the approximately 120-subject validation cohort, which was separate from the roughly 670-subject first cohort, the donors were drawn. Details on this clone: Its antigen is not known.

TCRdb's table, derived via immunoSEQ multiplex PCR, lists solely in-frame clones and lacks some. This table holds over 200,000 clones, almost 90% found once. Findings and limits, study-wide: Rare TCR sequences dominated, though some public TCRs recurred in many donors. First-cohort TCR clusters were later found to tend to co-occur in the roughly 130 validation repertoires.

This sequence joins TRBV27 and TRBJ2-7; a possible D gene is TRBD1 (5 bases). The receptor was isolated from a young woman in good health and CMV-seronegative. The sample taken for sequencing was PBMCs. The CDR3 DNA reads as TGTGCCAGCAGTTTTACAGGATCGTCCTACGAGCAGTACTTC. This sequence encodes CASSFTGSSYEQYF.